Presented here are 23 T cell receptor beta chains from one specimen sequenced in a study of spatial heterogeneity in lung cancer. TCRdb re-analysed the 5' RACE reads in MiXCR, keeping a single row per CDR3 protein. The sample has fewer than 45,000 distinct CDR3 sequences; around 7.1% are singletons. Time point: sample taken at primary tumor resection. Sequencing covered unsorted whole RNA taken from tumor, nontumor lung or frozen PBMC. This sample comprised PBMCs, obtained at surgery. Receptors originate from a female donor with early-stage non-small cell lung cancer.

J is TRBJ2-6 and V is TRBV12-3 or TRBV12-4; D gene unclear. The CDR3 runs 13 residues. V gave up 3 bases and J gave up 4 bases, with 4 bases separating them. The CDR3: CASSFVGANVLTF. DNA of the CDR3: TGTGCCAGCAGTTTCGTAGGGGCCAACGTCCTGACTTTC.

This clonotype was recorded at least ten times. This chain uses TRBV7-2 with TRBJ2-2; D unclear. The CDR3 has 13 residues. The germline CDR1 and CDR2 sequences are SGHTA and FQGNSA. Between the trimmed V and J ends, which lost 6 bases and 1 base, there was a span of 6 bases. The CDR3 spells CASSPVNTGELFF. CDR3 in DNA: TGTGCCAGCAGTCCAGTGAACACCGGGGAGCTGTTTTTT. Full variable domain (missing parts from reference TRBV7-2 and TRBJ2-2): GAGVSQSPSNKVTEKGKDVELRCDPISGHTALYWYRQSLGQGLEFLIYFQGNSAPDKSGLPSDRFSAERTGGSVSTLTIQRTQQEDSAVYLCASSPVNTGELFFGEGSRLTVL.

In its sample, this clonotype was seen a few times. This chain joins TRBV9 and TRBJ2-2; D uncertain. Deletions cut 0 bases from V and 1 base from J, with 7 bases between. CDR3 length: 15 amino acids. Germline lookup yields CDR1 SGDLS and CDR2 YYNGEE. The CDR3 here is CASSVADVNTGELFF. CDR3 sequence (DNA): TGTGCCAGCAGCGTAGCGGATGTGAACACCGGGGAGCTGTTTTTT. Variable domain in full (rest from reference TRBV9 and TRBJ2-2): DSGVTQTPKHLITATGQRVTLRCSPRSGDLSVYWYQQSLDQGLQFLIQYYNGEERAKGNILERFSAQQFPDLHSELNLSSLELGDSALYFCASSVADVNTGELFFGEGSRLTVL.

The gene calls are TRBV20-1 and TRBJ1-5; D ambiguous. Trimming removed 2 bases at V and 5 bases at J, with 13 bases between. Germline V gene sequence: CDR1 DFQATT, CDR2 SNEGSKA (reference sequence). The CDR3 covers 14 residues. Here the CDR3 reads CSARRPGDHQPQHF. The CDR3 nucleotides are TGCAGTGCTAGAAGGCCAGGCGATCATCAGCCCCAGCATTTT.

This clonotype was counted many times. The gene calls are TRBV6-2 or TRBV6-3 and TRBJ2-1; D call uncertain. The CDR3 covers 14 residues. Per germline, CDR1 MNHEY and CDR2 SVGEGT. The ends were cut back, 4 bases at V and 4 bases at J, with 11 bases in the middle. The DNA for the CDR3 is TGTGCCAGCAGTTTCCAAAGCCCATACAATGAGCAGTTCTTC. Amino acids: CASSFQSPYNEQFF.

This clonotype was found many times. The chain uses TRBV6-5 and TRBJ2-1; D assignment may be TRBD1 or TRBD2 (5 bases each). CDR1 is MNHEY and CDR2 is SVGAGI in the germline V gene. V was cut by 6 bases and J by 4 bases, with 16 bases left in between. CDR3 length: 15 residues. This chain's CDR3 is CASSRAGAGYNEQFF. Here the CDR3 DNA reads TGTGCCAGCAGCCGGGCCGGGGCCGGGTACAATGAGCAGTTCTTC.

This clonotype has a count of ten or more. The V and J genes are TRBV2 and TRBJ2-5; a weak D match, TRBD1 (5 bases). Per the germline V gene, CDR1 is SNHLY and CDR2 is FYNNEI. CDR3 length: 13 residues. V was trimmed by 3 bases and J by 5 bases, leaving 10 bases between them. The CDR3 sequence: CASSEWGLETQYF. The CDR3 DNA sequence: TGTGCCAGCAGTGAGTGGGGCCTGGAGACCCAGTACTTC.

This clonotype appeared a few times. The CDR3 loop is CASSRGASGTQETQYF. The CDR3 nucleotides are TGCGCCAGCAGCCGAGGGGCTAGCGGGACCCAAGAGACCCAGTACTTC. The J gene is TRBJ2-5, the V gene TRBV5-1, with 9 bases lining up with TRBD2. V shed 4 bases and J 1 base; nucleotides not matched to a gene: 8. In germline, CDR1 is SGHRS, CDR2 YFSETQ. CDR3 length: 16 residues.

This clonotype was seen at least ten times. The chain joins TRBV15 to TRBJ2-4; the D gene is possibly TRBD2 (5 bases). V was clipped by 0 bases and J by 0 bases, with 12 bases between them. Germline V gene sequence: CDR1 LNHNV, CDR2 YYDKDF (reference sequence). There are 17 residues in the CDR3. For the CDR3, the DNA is TGTGCCACCAGCAGAGATCGTGCGGGCTTAGCCAAAAACATTCAGTACTTC. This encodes CATSRDRAGLAKNIQYF.

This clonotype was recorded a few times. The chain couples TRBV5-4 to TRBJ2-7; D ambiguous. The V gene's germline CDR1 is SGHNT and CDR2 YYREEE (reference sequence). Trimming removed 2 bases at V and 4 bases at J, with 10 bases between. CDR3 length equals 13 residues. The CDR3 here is CASSFGSSYEQYF. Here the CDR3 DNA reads TGTGCCAGCAGCTTCGGTAGCAGTTACGAGCAGTACTTC. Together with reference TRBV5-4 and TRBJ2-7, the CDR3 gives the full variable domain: ETGVTQSPTHLIKTRGQQVTLRCSSQSGHNTVSWYQQALGQGPQFIFQYYREEENGRGNFPPRFSGLQFPNYSSELNVNALELDDSALYLCASSFGSSYEQYFGPGTRLTVT.

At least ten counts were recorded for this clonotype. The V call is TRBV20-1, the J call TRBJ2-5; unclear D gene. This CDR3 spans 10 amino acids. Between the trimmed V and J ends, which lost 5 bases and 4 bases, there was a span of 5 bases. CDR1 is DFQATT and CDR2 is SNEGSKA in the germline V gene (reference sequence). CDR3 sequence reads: CSAVGETQYF. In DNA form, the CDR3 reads TGCAGTGCTGTCGGAGAGACCCAGTACTTC.

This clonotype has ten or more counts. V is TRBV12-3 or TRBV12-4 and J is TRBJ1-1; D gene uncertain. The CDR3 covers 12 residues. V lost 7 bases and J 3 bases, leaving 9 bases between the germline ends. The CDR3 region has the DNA TGTGCCAGCAATAGTAGGGACACTGAAGCTTTCTTT. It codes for CASNSRDTEAFF.

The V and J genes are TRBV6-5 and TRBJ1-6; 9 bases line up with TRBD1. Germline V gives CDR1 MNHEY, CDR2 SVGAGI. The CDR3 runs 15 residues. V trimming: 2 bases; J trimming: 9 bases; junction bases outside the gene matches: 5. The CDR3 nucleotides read TGTGCCAGCAGTTACGGGGGACAGGGAGCTTCACCCCTCCACTTT. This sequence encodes CASSYGGQGASPLHF.

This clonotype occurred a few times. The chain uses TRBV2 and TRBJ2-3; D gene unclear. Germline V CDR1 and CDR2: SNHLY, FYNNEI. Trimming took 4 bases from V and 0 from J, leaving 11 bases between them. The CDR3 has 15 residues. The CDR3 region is CASSVVTYSTDTQYF. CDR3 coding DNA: TGTGCCAGCAGTGTTGTTACCTATAGCACAGATACGCAGTATTTT.

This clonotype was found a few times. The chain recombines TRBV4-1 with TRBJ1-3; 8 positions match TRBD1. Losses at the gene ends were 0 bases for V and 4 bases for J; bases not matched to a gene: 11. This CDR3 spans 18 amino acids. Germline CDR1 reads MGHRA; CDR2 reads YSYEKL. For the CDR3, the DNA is TGCGCCAGCAGCCAAGAACAGAGACAGGGGCCGTGGGGAAACACCATATATTTT. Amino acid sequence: CASSQEQRQGPWGNTIYF.

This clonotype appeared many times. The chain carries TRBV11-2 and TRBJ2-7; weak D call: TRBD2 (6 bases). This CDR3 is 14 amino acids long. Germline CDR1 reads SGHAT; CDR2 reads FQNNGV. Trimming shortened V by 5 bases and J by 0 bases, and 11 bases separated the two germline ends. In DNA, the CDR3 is TGTGCCAGCAGCCCGGACGGGAGCTCCTACGAGCAGTACTTC. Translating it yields CASSPDGSSYEQYF.

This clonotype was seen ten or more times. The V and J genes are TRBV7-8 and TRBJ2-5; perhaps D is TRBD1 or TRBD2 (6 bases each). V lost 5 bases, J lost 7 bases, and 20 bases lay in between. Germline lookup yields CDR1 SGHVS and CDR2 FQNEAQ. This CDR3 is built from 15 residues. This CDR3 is CASSLRDLLGGTQYF. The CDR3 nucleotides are TGTGCCAGCAGCCTGCGGGACCTCCTAGGGGGGACCCAGTACTTC.

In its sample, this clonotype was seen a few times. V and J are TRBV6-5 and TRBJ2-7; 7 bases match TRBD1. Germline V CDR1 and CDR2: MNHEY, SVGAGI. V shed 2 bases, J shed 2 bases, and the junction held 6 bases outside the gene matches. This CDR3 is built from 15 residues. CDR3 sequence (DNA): TGTGCCAGCAGTTACGGAAACAGGGGTCCCTACGAGCAGTACTTC. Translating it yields CASSYGNRGPYEQYF.

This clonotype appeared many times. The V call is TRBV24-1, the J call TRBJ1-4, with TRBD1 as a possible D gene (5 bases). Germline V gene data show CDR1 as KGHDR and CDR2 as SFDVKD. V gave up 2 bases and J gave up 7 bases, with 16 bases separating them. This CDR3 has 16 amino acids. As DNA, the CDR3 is TGTGCCACCAGTGATTCGGGACGCCGAGGCGGTGAAAAACTGTTTTTT. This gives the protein CATSDSGRRGGEKLFF.

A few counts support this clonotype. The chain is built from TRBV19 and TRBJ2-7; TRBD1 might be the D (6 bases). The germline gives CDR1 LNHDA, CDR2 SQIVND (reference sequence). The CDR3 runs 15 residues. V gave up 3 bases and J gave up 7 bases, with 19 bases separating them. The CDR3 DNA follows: TGTGCCAGTAGTATCCGGGACACCGTAGGAGGAGAGCAGTACTTC. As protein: CASSIRDTVGGEQYF.

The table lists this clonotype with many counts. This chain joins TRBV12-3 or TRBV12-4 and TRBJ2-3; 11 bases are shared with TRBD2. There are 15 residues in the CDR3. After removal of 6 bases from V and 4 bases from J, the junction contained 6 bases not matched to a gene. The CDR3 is CASRISGGASDTQYF. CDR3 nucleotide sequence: TGTGCCAGCAGGATTAGCGGGGGGGCATCAGATACGCAGTATTTT.

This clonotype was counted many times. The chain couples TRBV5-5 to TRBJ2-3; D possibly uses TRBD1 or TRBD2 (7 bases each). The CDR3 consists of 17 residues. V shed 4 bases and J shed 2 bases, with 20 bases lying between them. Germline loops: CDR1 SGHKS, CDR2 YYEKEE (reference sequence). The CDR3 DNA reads TGTGCCAGCAGCCCACAGGGGTACGGGGGGACCACAGATACGCAGTATTTT. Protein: CASSPQGYGGTTDTQYF. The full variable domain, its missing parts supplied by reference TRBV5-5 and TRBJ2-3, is DAGVTQSPTHLIKTRGQQVTLRCSPISGHKSVSWYQQVLGQGPQFIFQYYEKEERGRGNFPDRFSARQFPNYSSELNVNALLLGDSALYLCASSPQGYGGTTDTQYFGPGTRLTVL.

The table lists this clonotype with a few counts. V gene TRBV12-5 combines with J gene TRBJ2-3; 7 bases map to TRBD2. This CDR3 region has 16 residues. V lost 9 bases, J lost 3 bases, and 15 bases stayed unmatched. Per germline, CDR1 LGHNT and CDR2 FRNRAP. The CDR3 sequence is CASLLTGGGMTDTQYF. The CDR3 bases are TGTGCTAGCCTCCTCACTGGGGGGGGGATGACAGATACGCAGTATTTT.